The TCR beta chain described here comes from a study of T cells of healthy individuals. TCRdb re-derived calls from the 5' RACE reads in MiXCR, one entry per CDR3 protein. The sample lists some 85,000 distinct CDR3 sequences; approximately 5.4% were seen once. This clonotype was seen repeatedly, ten times or more. The CDR3 spans 13 residues. CDR1 DFQATT and CDR2 SNEGSKA come from the germline V gene (reference sequence). J gave up 2 bases and V 5 bases, and 3 bases lay outside the gene matches. The chain links TRBV20-1 to TRBJ2-1; TRBD2 agrees at 7 bases. The TCR was taken from a female donor in good health. In nucleotides, the CDR3 is TGCAGTGCTTCGGGACTACCCTACAATGAGCAGTTCTTC. Translated: CSASGLPYNEQFF.